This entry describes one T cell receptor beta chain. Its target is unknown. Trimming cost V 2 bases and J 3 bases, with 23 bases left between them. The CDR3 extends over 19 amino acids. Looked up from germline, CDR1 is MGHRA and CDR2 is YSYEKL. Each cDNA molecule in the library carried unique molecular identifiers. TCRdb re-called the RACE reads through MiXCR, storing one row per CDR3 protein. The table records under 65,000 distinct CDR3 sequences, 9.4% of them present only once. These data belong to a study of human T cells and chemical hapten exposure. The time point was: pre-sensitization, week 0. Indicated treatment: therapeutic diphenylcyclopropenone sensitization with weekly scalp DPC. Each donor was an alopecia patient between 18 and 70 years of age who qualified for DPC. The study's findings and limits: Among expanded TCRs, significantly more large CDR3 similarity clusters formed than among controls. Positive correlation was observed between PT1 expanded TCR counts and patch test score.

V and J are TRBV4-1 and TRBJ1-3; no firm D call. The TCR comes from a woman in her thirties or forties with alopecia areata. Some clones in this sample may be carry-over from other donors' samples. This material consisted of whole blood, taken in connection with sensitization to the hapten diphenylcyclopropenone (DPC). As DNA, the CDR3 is TGCGCCAGCAGCCAAACCCTCGGCCGGGCCACAAGGAGTGGAAACACCATATATTTT. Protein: CASSQTLGRATRSGNTIYF.